This T cell receptor (beta chain) was captured by sequencing in a study of cytomegalovirus exposure and HLA in healthy donors. Findings of the study overall: Reports described diagnosis of cytomegalovirus status by the classifier as highly specific and sensitive.

The PCR contained 60 Vbeta and 13 Jbeta primers. Source study methods: Later work found tens of millions of unique TCR beta chains, with approximately 12 million shared. The repertoire was sequenced with immunoSEQ multiplex PCR; TCRdb's copy has only in-frame clones and lacks some. V and J calls and clone size come straight from that table; D and trimming were deduced from the DNA. The table lists some 60,000 clones, under 80% of them singletons. This clone was recorded once. No antigen is known for it. This CDR3 is missing its conserved last phenylalanine or tryptophan, likely due to a read error. The limits of the CDR3 on the DNA are not certain, so only TCRdb's listed CDR3 is given. Ends included, the CDR3 has 11 residues. Germline V lookup: CDR1 MRHNA, CDR2 SNTAGT.

Sequenced sample: PBMCs. This rearrangement joins TRBV6-4 to TRBJ1-2. The clonotype originates from a woman in her 30s in good health and CMV-seronegative. This CDR3 reads CASRERVKVIY.